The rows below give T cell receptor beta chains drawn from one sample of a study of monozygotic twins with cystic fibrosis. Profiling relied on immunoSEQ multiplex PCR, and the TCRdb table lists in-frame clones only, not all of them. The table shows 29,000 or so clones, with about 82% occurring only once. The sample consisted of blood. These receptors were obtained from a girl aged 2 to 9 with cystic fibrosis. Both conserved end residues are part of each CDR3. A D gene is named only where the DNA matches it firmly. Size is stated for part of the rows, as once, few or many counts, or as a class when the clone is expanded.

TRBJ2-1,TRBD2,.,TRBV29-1,CSVELVAGGNNEQFF,TGCAGCGTTGAATTAGTTGCGGGGGGAAACAATGAGCAGTTCTTC
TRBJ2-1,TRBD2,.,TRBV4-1,CASSQNPTGLAGEGEFF,TGCGCCAGCAGCCAAAATCCGACGGGACTAGCGGGAGAGGGGGAGTTCTTC
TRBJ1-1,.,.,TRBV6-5,CASSYHGTLKNTEAFF,TGTGCCAGCAGTTACCATGGGACACTTAAGAACACTGAAGCTTTCTTT
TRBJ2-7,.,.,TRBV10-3,CAILDSGTDSYEQYF,TGTGCCATCTTGGATAGCGGGACAGACTCCTACGAGCAGTACTTC
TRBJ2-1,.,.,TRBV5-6,CASSAGTQVEQFF,TGTGCCAGCAGCGCCGGGACTCAAGTCGAGCAGTTCTTC
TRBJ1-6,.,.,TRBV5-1,CASSLEGQGNSPLHF,TGCGCCAGCAGCTTGGAGGGACAAGGTAATTCACCCCTCCACTTT
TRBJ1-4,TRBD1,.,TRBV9,CASSPRTGVGEKLFF,TGTGCCAGCAGCCCAAGGACAGGGGTCGGAGAAAAACTGTTTTTT
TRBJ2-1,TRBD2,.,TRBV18,CASSVGTSGYNEQFF,TGTGCCAGCTCAGTCGGGACTAGCGGATACAATGAGCAGTTCTTC
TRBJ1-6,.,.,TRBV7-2,CASSLITVRGNSPLHF,TGTGCCAGCAGCTTAATTACCGTCCGGGGAAATTCACCCCTCCACTTT
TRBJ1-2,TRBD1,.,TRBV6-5,CASSYRDRDHGYTF,TGTGCCAGCAGTTATCGGGACAGGGACCATGGCTACACCTTC
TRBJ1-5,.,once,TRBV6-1,CASSVMGPQHF,TGTGCCAGCAGTGTGATGGGGCCCCAGCATTTT
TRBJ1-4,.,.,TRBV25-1,CASSEDRATNEKLFF,TGTGCCAGCAGTGAGGACCGTGCAACTAATGAAAAACTGTTTTTT
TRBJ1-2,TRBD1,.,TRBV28,CASSPTPQGGYNYGYTF,TGTGCCAGCAGTCCAACCCCTCAGGGGGGATACAACTATGGCTACACCTTC
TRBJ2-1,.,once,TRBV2,CASSDAGSSYNEQFF,TGTGCCAGCAGTGATGCGGGGAGTTCCTACAATGAGCAGTTCTTC
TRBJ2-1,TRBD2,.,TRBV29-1,CSVGLADYNEQFF,TGCAGCGTTGGACTAGCGGACTACAATGAGCAGTTCTTC
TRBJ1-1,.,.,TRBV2,CASSDTRGTAGAFF,TGTGCCAGCAGTGACACGAGGGGGACGGCGGGAGCTTTCTTT
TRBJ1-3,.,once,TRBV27,CASSSDPSSGNTIYF,TGTGCCAGCAGCTCAGACCCTAGCTCTGGAAACACCATATATTTT
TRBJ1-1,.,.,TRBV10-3,CAITETGNTEAFF,TGTGCCATCACTGAGACAGGGAACACTGAAGCTTTCTTT
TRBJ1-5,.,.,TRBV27,CASSPVPIYSNQPQHF,TGTGCCAGCAGTCCAGTCCCTATTTATAGCAATCAGCCCCAGCATTTT